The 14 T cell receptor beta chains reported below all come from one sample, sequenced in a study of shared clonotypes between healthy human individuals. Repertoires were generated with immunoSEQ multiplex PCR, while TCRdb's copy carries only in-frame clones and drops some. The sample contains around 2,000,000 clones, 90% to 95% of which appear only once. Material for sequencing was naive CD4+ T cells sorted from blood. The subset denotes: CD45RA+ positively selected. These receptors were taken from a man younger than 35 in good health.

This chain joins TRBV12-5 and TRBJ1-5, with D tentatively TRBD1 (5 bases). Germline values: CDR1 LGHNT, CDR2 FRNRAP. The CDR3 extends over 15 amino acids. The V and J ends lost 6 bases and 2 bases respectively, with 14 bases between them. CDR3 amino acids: CASGNSGSGNQPQHF. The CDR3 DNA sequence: TGTGCTAGTGGCAACTCAGGGAGTGGCAATCAGCCCCAGCATTTT.

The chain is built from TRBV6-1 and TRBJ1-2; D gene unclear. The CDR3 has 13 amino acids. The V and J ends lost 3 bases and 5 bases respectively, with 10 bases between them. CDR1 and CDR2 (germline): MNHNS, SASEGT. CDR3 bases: TGTGCCAGCAGTGATGGGTTTGGGTATGGCTACACCTTC. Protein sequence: CASSDGFGYGYTF.

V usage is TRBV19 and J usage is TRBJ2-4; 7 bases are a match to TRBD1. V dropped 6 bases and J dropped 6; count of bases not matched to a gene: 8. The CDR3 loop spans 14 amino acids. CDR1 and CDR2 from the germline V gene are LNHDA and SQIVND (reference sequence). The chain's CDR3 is CASRTTGVSNIQYF. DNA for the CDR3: TGTGCCAGTAGGACCACAGGGGTGTCAAACATTCAGTACTTC.

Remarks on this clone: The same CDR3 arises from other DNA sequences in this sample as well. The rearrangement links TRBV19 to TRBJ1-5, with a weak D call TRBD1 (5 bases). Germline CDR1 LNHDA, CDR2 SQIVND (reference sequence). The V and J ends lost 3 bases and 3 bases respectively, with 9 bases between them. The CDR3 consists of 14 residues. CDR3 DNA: TGTGCCAGTAGTATTGGACAAAACAATCAGCCCCAGCATTTT. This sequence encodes CASSIGQNNQPQHF.

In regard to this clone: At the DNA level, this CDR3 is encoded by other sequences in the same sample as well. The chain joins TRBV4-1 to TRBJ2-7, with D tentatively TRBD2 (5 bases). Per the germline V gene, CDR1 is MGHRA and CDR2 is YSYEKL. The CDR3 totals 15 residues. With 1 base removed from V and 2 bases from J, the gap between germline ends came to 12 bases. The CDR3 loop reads CASSQGGQTTYEQYF. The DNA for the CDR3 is TGCGCCAGCAGCCAAGGCGGGCAGACGACCTACGAGCAGTACTTC.

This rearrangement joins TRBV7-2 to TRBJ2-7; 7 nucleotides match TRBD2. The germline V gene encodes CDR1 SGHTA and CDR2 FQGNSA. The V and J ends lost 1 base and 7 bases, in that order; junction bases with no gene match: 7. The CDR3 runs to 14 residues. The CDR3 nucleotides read TGTGCCAGCAGCTTAGACTCGCGGCGGGGGGAGCAGTACTTC. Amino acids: CASSLDSRRGEQYF.

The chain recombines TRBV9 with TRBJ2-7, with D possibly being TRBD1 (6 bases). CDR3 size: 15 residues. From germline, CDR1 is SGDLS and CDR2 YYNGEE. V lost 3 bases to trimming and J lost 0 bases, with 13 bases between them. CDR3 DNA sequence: TGTGCCAGCAGCGAAGGGGGTCAGAGCTCCTACGAGCAGTACTTC. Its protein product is CASSEGGQSSYEQYF. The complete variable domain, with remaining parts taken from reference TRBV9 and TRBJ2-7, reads DSGVTQTPKHLITATGQRVTLRCSPRSGDLSVYWYQQSLDQGLQFLIQYYNGEERAKGNILERFSAQQFPDLHSELNLSSLELGDSALYFCASSEGGQSSYEQYFGPGTRLTVT.

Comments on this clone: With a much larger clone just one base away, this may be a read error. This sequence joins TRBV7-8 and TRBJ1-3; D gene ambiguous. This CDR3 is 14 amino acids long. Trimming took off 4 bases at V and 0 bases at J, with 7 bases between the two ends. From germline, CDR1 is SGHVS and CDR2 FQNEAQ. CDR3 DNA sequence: TGTGCCAGCAGCTCGTCAGACTCTGGAAACACCATATATTTT. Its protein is CASSSSDSGNTIYF. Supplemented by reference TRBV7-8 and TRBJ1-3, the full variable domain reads GAGVSQSPRYKVAKRGQDVALRCDPISGHVSLFWYQQALGQGPEFLTYFQNEAQLDKSGLPSDRFFAERPEGSVSTLKIQRTQQEDSAVYLCASSSSDSGNTIYFGEGSWLTVV.

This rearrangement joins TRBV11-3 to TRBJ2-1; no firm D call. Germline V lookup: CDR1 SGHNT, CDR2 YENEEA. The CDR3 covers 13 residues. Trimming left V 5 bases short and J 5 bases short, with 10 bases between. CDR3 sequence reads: CASSPGVHNEQFF. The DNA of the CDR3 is TGTGCCAGCAGCCCTGGAGTCCACAATGAGCAGTTCTTC.

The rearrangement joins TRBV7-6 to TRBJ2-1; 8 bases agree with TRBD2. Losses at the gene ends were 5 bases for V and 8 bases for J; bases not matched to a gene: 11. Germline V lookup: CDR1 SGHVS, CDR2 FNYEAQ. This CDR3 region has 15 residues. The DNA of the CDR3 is TGTGCCAGCAGCCCAGCGGGAGTCCGTAGCGATGAGCAGTTCTTC. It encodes CASSPAGVRSDEQFF.

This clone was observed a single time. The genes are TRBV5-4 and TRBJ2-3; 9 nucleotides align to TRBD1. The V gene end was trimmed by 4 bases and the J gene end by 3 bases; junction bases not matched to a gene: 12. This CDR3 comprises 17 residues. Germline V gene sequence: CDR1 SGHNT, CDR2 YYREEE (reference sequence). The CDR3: CASSPTGTGIATDTQYF. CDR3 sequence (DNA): TGTGCCAGCAGCCCGACCGGGACAGGGATCGCAACAGATACGCAGTATTTT.

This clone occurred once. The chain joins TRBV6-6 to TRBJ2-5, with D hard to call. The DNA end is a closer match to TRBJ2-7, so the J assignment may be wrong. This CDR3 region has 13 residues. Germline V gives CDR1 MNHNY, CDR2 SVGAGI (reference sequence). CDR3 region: CASHPDPTYEQYF. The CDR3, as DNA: TGTGCCAGCCACCCCGATCCTACCTACGAGCAGTACTTC.

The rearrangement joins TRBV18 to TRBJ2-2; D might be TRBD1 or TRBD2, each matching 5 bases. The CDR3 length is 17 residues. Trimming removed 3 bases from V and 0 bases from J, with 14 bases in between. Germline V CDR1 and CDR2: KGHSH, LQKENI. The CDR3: CASSPPGPSSNTGELFF. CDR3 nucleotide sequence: TGTGCCAGCTCACCCCCGGGACCGTCCTCGAACACCGGGGAGCTGTTTTTT.

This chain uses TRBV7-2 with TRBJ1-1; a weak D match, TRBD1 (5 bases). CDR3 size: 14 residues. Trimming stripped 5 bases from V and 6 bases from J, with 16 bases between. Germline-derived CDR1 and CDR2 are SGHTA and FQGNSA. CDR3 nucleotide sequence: TGTGCCAGCAGCGATCTTGGGGGTTGGGCTGAAGCTTTCTTT. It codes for CASSDLGGWAEAFF.